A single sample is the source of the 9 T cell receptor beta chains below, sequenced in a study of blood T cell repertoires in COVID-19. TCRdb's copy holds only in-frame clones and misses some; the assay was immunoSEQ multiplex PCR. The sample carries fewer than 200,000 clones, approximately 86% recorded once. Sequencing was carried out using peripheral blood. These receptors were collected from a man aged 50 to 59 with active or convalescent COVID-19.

CDR3 DNA sequence: TGTGCCAGCACGCCGGGTGGCAATCAGCCCCAGCATTTT. This gives the protein CASTPGGNQPQHF. The V gene is TRBV2, the J gene TRBJ1-5, with D hard to call. Deletions cut 7 bases from V and 2 bases from J, with 9 bases between. The CDR3 contains 13 residues. CDR1 is SNHLY and CDR2 is FYNNEI in the germline V gene.

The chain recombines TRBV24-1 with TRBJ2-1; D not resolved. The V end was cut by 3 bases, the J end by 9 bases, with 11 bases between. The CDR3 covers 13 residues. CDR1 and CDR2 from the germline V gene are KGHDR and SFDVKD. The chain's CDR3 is CATSDPLLSEQFF. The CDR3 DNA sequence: TGTGCCACCAGTGATCCCCTTCTCAGTGAGCAGTTCTTC.

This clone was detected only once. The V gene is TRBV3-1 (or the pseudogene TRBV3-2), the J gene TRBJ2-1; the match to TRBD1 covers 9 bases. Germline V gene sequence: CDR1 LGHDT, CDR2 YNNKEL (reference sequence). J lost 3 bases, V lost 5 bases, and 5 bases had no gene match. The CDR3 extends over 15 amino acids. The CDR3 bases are TGTGCCAGCAGCTGGGGACAGGGAAACTACAATGAGCAGTTCTTC. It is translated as CASSWGQGNYNEQFF.

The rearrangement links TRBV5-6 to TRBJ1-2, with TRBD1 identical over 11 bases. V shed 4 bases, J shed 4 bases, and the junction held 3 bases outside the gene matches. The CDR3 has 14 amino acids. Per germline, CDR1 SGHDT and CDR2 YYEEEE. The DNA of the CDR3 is TGTGCCAGCAGCAGGGGGACAGGGGGCTATGGCTACACCTTC. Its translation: CASSRGTGGYGYTF.

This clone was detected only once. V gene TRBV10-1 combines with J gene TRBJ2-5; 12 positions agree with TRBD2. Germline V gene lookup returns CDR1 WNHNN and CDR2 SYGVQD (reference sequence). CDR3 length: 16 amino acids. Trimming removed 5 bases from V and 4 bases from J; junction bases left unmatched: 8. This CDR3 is CASSSSTSGRGETQYF. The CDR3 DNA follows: TGCGCCAGCAGTTCATCGACTAGCGGGAGAGGAGAGACCCAGTACTTC.

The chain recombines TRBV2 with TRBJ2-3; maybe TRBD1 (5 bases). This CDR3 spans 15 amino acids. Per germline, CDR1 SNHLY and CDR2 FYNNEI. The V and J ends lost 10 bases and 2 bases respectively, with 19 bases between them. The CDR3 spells CAISRPGHFTDTQYF. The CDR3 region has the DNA TGTGCCATCTCTCGCCCTGGACATTTCACAGATACGCAGTATTTT.

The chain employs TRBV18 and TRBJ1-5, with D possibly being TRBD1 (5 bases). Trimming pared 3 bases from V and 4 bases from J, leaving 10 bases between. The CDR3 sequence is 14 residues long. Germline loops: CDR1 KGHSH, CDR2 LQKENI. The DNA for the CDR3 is TGTGCCAGCTCACCCAATTCAGGGAATCAGCCCCAGCATTTT. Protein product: CASSPNSGNQPQHF.

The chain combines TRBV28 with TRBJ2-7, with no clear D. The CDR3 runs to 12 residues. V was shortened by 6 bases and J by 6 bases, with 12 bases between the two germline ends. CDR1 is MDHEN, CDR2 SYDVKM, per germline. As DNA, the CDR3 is TGTGCCAGCAGCCAGATACCCTCCGAGCAGTACTTC. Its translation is CASSQIPSEQYF.

CDR3 residues: CASSLGSKQETQYF. The CDR3 DNA is TGCGCCAGCAGCTTGGGAAGCAAGCAAGAGACCCAGTACTTC. The chain carries TRBV5-1 and TRBJ2-5; D gene uncertain. V lost 0 bases, J lost 2 bases, and 8 bases lay in between. From germline, CDR1 is SGHRS and CDR2 YFSETQ. This CDR3 contains 14 residues.